The 3 T cell receptor beta chains reported below all come from one sample, sequenced in a study of technical replicates of blood from a few donors. Clones were sequenced by immunoSEQ multiplex PCR, and TCRdb holds only the in-frame ones, with some missing. The data show over 50,000 clones, approximately 87% seen once. Source material: PBMCs. These receptors originate from a human donor in good health. Some clones in this sample may be carry-over from other donors' samples.

The chain employs TRBV6-6 and TRBJ1-5, with a possible D match to TRBD1 (6 bases). The V end lost 6 bases, the J end lost 7 bases, and 16 bases lay between the germline ends. From germline, CDR1 is MNHNY and CDR2 SVGAGI (reference sequence). The CDR3 is 14 residues long. CDR3 in amino acids: CASRNRGAEQPQHF. Here the CDR3 DNA reads TGTGCCAGCAGAAATCGGGGGGCGGAGCAGCCCCAGCATTTT.

The chain combines TRBV27 with TRBJ1-5; possibly TRBD1 for D (6 bases). CDR1 and CDR2 (germline): MNHEY, SMNVEV (reference sequence). The CDR3 loop spans 15 amino acids. Between the trimmed V and J ends, which lost 3 bases and 0 bases, there was a span of 9 bases. CDR3 nucleotides: TGTGCCAGCAGTTTTAGGGGACATAGCAATCAGCCCCAGCATTTT. Protein: CASSFRGHSNQPQHF.

V is TRBV7-8 and J is TRBJ2-7; possibly TRBD1 for D (5 bases). CDR1 is SGHVS and CDR2 is FQNEAQ in the germline V gene. V was shortened by 5 bases and J by 2 bases, with 19 bases between the two germline ends. The CDR3 has 16 amino acids. This chain's CDR3 is CASSPWPGADAYEQYF. The CDR3 DNA sequence: TGTGCCAGCAGCCCCTGGCCTGGGGCCGACGCCTACGAGCAGTACTTC. Together with reference TRBV7-8 and TRBJ2-7, the CDR3 gives the full variable domain: GAGVSQSPRYKVAKRGQDVALRCDPISGHVSLFWYQQALGQGPEFLTYFQNEAQLDKSGLPSDRFFAERPEGSVSTLKIQRTQQEDSAVYLCASSPWPGADAYEQYFGPGTRLTVT.